What follows is one T cell receptor beta chain and its context. Assay used: immunoSEQ multiplex PCR; TCRdb lists only in-frame clones, some missing. The sample has about 39,000 clones, roughly 93% seen once; the top ten hold about 0.37%. These data belong to a study of T cell changes during pregnancy in multiple sclerosis. Losses at the gene ends were 8 bases for V and 2 bases for J; bases not matched to a gene: 9. The length of the CDR3 is 14 residues. Per the germline V gene, CDR1 is LNHDA and CDR2 is SQIVND (reference sequence). The receptor was isolated from a female donor with multiple sclerosis, enrolled in a pregnancy study. This specimen consisted of CD4+ T cells from peripheral blood mononuclear cells, obtained after pregnancy. V gene TRBV19 combines with J gene TRBJ2-7, with TRBD1 matching 7 bases. CDR3 in DNA: TGTGCCAGTGGTTTGACAGGGAGAACCTACGAGCAGTACTTC. This sequence encodes CASGLTGRTYEQYF.